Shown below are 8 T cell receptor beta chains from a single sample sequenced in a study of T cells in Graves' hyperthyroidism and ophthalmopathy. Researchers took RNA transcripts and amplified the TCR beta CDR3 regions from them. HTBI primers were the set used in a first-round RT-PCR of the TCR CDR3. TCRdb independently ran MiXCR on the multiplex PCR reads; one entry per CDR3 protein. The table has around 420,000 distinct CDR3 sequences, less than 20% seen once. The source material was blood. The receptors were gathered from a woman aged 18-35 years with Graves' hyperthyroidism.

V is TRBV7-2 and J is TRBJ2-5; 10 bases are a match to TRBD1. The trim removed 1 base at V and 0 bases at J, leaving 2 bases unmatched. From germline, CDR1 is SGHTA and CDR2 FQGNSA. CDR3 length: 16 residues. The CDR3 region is CASSLGTGGNQETQYF. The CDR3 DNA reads TGTGCCAGCAGCTTAGGGACAGGGGGTAACCAAGAGACCCAGTACTTC.

The DNA for the CDR3 is TGTGCTAGTGGTTTAGCGGGGGCCACCACAGATACGCAGTATTTT. Protein: CASGLAGATTDTQYF. This chain joins TRBV12-5 and TRBJ2-3; 8 bases map to TRBD2. The J segment lost 2 bases and the V segment lost 3 bases, leaving 4 bases of the junction unmatched. The CDR3 runs 15 residues. Germline lookup yields CDR1 LGHNT and CDR2 FRNRAP.

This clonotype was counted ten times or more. CDR3 amino acids: CASSGEVRAQPQHF. The CDR3 DNA reads as TGTGCCAGCAGTGGGGAGGTTCGAGCGCAGCCCCAGCATTTT. The gene calls are TRBV2 and TRBJ1-5, with no clear D. CDR3 length: 14 residues. The germline gives CDR1 SNHLY, CDR2 FYNNEI. V lost 4 bases and J lost 7, with 14 bases in between. The full variable domain, with the rest looked up from reference TRBV2 and TRBJ1-5, is EPEVTQTPSHQVTQMGQEVILRCVPISNHLYFYWYRQILGQKVEFLVSFYNNEISEKSEIFDDQFSVERPDGSNFTLKIRSTKLEDSAMYFCASSGEVRAQPQHFGDGTRLSIL.

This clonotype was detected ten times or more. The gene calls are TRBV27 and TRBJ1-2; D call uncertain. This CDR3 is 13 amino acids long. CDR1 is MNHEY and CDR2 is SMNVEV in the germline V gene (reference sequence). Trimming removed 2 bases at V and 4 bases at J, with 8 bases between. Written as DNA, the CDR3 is TGTGCCAGCAGTTTAGCGGCAGCCTATGGCTACACCTTC. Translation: CASSLAAAYGYTF.

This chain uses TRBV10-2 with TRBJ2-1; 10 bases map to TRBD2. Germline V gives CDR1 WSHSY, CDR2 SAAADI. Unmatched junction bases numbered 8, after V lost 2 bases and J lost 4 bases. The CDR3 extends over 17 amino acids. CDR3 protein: CASSESSGTSVYNEQFF. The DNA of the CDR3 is TGCGCCAGCAGTGAGAGCTCCGGGACTAGCGTATACAATGAGCAGTTCTTC.

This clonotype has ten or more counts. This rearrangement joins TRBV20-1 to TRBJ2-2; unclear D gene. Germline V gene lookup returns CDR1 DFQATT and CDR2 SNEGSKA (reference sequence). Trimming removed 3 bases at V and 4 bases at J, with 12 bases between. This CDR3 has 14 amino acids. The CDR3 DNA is TGCAGTGCTAGTTCAAGCAGCCTCACCGGGGAGCTGTTTTTT. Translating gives CSASSSSLTGELFF.

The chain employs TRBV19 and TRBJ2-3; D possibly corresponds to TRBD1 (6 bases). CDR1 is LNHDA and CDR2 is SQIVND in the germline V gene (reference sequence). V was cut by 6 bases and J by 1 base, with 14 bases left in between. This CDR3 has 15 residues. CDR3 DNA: TGTGCCAGTAGCTACAGACAGGCGGGCACAGATACGCAGTATTTT. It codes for CASSYRQAGTDTQYF.

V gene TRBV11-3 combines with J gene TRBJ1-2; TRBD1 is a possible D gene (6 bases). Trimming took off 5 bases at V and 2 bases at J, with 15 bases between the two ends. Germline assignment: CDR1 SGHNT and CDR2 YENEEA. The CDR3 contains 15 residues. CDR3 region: CASSPRDTTNYGYTF. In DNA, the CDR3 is TGTGCCAGCAGCCCGAGGGACACGACAAACTATGGCTACACCTTC.